One and the same sample provided the 4 T cell receptor beta chains below, sequenced in a study of neurological immune-mediated disorders. MiXCR, run by TCRdb on the 5' RACE reads, gives a single entry per CDR3 protein. The data contain some 57,000 distinct CDR3 sequences, 4% to 5.5% of them singletons. Sequenced: PBMCs. The receptor set was obtained from a woman between 50 and 59 years old with multiple sclerosis.

This clonotype was recorded many times. The chain links TRBV5-6 to TRBJ1-2, with TRBD1 as a possible D gene (5 bases). Between the trimmed V and J ends, which lost 2 bases and 5 bases, there was a span of 13 bases. The CDR3 contains 14 residues. Germline loops: CDR1 SGHDT, CDR2 YYEEEE. The CDR3 reads CASSFARVQYGYTF. The DNA of the CDR3 is TGTGCCAGCAGCTTTGCCAGGGTGCAATATGGCTACACCTTC.

This clonotype was found a few times. The chain links TRBV29-1 to TRBJ1-5; D possibly corresponds to TRBD1 (6 bases). The CDR3 consists of 14 residues. Trimming removed 7 bases from V and 5 bases from J, with 18 bases in between. Germline V gene data show CDR1 as SQVTM and CDR2 as ANQGSEA. CDR3 DNA sequence: TGCAGCGGCGGAGATGGGGGGCTGGATCAGCCCCAGCATTTT. It specifies CSGGDGGLDQPQHF.

The table lists this clonotype with many counts. The V and J genes are TRBV6-4 and TRBJ1-2; D remains unclear. V was shortened by 6 bases and J by 7 bases, with 18 bases between the two germline ends. CDR1 MRHNA and CDR2 SNTAGT come from the germline V gene. The CDR3 totals 14 residues. The CDR3 DNA follows: TGTGCCAGCAGGATCTCTCGGTCCGCGGGTGGCTACACCTTC. It translates to CASRISRSAGGYTF.

There are many counts of this clonotype. The rearrangement joins TRBV5-1 to TRBJ2-1, with D unclear. Between the trimmed V and J ends, which lost 4 bases and 4 bases, there was a span of 6 bases. Per germline, CDR1 SGHRS and CDR2 YFSETQ. There are 12 residues in the CDR3. For the CDR3, the DNA is TGCGCCAGCAGCGCTAATTACAATGAGCAGTTCTTC. This sequence encodes CASSANYNEQFF.